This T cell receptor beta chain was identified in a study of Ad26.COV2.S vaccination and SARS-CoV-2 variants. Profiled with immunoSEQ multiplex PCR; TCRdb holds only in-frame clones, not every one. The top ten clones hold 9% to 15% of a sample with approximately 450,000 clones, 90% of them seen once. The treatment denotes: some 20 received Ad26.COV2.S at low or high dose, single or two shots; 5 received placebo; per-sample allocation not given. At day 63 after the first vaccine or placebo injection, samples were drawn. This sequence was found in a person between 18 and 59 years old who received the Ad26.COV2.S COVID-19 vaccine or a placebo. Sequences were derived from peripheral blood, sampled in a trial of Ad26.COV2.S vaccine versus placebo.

The CDR3 coding sequence is TGTGCCAGTAGTATAGATGGGGCATACCGAGGGCCTGGAAACACCATATATTTT. Its protein product is CASSIDGAYRGPGNTIYF. The chain couples TRBV19 to TRBJ1-3; tentatively, D is TRBD1 (5 bases). The CDR3 runs 18 residues. With 0 bases removed from V and 2 bases from J, the gap between germline ends came to 17 bases. Germline V lookup: CDR1 LNHDA, CDR2 SQIVND (reference sequence). Full variable domain (outside the CDR3, taken from reference TRBV19 and TRBJ1-3): DGGITQSPKYLFRKEGQNVTLSCEQNLNHDAMYWYRQDPGQGLRLIYYSQIVNDFQKGDIAEGYSVSREKKESFPLTVTSAQKNPTAFYLCASSIDGAYRGPGNTIYFGEGSWLTVV.